These 11 T cell receptor beta chains share one sample of origin, sequenced in a study of immune cell composition in non-small cell lung cancer. Clones were read by immunoSEQ multiplex PCR, and TCRdb kept only the in-frame ones, dropping some. Of 14,000 to 15,000 clones listed, around 68% are singletons. Sequenced sample: lung tumor tissue. These receptors all come from a human donor with non-small cell lung cancer.

The chain couples TRBV5-4 to TRBJ1-5; D uncertain. The CDR3 consists of 14 residues. V was trimmed by 4 bases and J by 7 bases, leaving 15 bases between them. Germline lookup yields CDR1 SGHNT and CDR2 YYREEE (reference sequence). Written as DNA, the CDR3 is TGTGCCAGCAGCGTGGAGGTGGGCGGGCAGCCCCAGCATTTT. This sequence encodes CASSVEVGGQPQHF.

V gene TRBV7-2 combines with J gene TRBJ1-1, with 7 bases fitting TRBD1. Trimming took 3 bases from V and 6 from J; bases not matched to a gene: 7. This CDR3 spans 14 amino acids. The germline V gene encodes CDR1 SGHTA and CDR2 FQGNSA. The CDR3 loop reads CASSLSLTGPEAFF. CDR3 sequence (DNA): TGTGCCAGCAGCTTGAGTTTGACAGGGCCTGAAGCTTTCTTT.

This rearrangement joins TRBV10-3 to TRBJ2-7, with a tentative D call TRBD1 (6 bases). The CDR3 covers 14 residues. V lost 0 bases to trimming and J lost 3 bases, with 9 bases between them. The germline V gene has CDR1 ENHRY and CDR2 SYGVKD. The CDR3 DNA reads as TGTGCCATCAGTGAGTCGACAGGTAACTACGAGCAGTACTTC. Translating it yields CAISESTGNYEQYF.

This clone was seen more than once but under ten times. The genes are TRBV6-1 and TRBJ1-5, with D hard to call. CDR3 size: 11 residues. Germline V gene data show CDR1 as MNHNS and CDR2 as SASEGT. V lost 11 bases, J lost 1 base, and 6 bases lay in between. CDR3 DNA: TGTGCCTCGAGAAGCAATCAGCCCCAGCATTTT. It is translated as CASRSNQPQHF.

This chain joins TRBV5-1 and TRBJ2-2; D is possibly TRBD2 (6 bases). Per the germline V gene, CDR1 is SGHRS and CDR2 is YFSETQ. V lost 0 bases, J lost 7 bases, and 13 bases lay in between. The CDR3 is 15 residues long. The DNA of the CDR3 is TGCGCCAGCAGCTTGGGACAGACAGCGGGCGGGGAGCTGTTTTTT. It specifies CASSLGQTAGGELFF.

The rearrangement joins TRBV19 to TRBJ2-1; 12 bases are shared with TRBD2. The CDR3 consists of 17 residues. Losses at the gene ends were 3 bases for V and 3 bases for J; bases not matched to a gene: 6. CDR1 is LNHDA and CDR2 is SQIVND in the germline V gene (reference sequence). The CDR3 nucleotides are TGTGCCAGTAGTATCTCTAGCGGGGGGGCGAGCTACAATGAGCAGTTCTTC. It specifies CASSISSGGASYNEQFF.

This chain uses TRBV5-1 with TRBJ2-2, with unresolved D. The CDR3 consists of 14 residues. Germline V gives CDR1 SGHRS, CDR2 YFSETQ. The V end was cut by 5 bases, the J end by 1 base, with 9 bases between. CDR3 sequence (DNA): TGCGCCAGCAGATTTGCAGGGAACACCGGGGAGCTGTTTTTT. Translated, it gives CASRFAGNTGELFF.

The chain has TRBV9 and TRBJ1-1; D not certain. The CDR3 is 16 amino acids. Trimming cost V 0 bases and J 5 bases, with 17 bases left between them. Germline-derived CDR1 and CDR2 are SGDLS and YYNGEE. The CDR3 DNA sequence: TGTGCCAGCAGCGTAGAAGGTTTCCTAGGAGGAACTGAAGCTTTCTTT. This translates into CASSVEGFLGGTEAFF.

The genes are TRBV7-6 and TRBJ1-2; D uncertain. The CDR3 length is 10 residues. Germline lookup yields CDR1 SGHVS and CDR2 FNYEAQ. Trimming stripped 5 bases from V and 6 bases from J, with 4 bases between. The CDR3, as DNA: TGTGCCAGCAGCCCCGATGGCTACACCTTC. This gives the protein CASSPDGYTF.

The rearrangement uses TRBV5-5 and TRBJ1-2; possibly TRBD1 for D (6 bases). Germline CDR1 SGHKS, CDR2 YYEKEE (reference sequence). The CDR3 covers 18 residues. Trimming took off 0 bases at V and 1 base at J, with 19 bases between the two ends. The chain's CDR3 is CASSLAGGAPRLNYGYTF. The CDR3, as DNA: TGTGCCAGCAGCTTGGCCGGGGGGGCACCCCGGCTTAACTATGGCTACACCTTC.

The chain couples TRBV6-5 to TRBJ1-5; 10 bases agree with TRBD1. CDR3 size: 15 residues. CDR1 MNHEY and CDR2 SVGAGI come from the germline V gene. The trim removed 6 bases at V and 5 bases at J, leaving 7 bases unmatched. The CDR3 is CASSRTGGSHQPQHF. The CDR3 region has the DNA TGTGCCAGCAGCCGGACAGGGGGGTCGCATCAGCCCCAGCATTTT.